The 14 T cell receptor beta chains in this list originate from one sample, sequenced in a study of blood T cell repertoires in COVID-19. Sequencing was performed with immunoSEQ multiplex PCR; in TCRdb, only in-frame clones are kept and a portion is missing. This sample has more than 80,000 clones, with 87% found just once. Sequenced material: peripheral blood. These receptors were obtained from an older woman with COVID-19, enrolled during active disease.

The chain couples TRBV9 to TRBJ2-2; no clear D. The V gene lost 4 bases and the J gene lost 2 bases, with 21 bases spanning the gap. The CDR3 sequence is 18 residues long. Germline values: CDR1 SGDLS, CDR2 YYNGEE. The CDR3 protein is CASSPQGAFTINTGELFF. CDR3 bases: TGTGCCAGCAGCCCCCAAGGCGCTTTCACTATTAACACCGGGGAGCTGTTTTTT.

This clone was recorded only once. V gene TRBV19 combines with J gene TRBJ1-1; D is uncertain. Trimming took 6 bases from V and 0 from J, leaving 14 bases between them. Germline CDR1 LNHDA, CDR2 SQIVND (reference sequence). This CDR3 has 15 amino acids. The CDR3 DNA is TGTGCCAGTAGCCCGGGTCCGGAAATGAACACTGAAGCTTTCTTT. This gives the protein CASSPGPEMNTEAFF.

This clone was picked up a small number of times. Here the CDR3 reads CASRYGWGHSPEAFF. DNA for the CDR3: TGTGCAAGTCGCTACGGGTGGGGACACAGCCCTGAAGCTTTCTTT. This chain joins TRBV12-2 and TRBJ1-1; no check of the table's D call, TRBD1, against the DNA was made. TRBV12-2 constitutes a pseudogene. The length of the CDR3 is 15 residues.

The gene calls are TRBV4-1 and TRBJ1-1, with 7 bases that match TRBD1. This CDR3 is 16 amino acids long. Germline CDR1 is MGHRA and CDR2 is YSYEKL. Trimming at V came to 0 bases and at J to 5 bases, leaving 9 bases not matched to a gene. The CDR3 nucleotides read TGCGCCAGCAGCCAAGAATATTACAGGGGAGTTACTGAAGCTTTCTTT. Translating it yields CASSQEYYRGVTEAFF.

CDR3 nucleotide sequence: TGCGCCAGCAGCACGGGGACTAGCGGGGGGTCCTACGAGCAGTACTTC. Amino acids: CASSTGTSGGSYEQYF. The V call is TRBV5-1, the J call TRBJ2-7; 15 nucleotides agree with TRBD2. In germline, CDR1 is SGHRS, CDR2 YFSETQ. The CDR3 is 16 residues long. The V and J ends lost 4 bases and 1 base, in that order; junction bases with no gene match: 3. Variable domain in full (rest from reference TRBV5-1 and TRBJ2-7): KAGVTQTPRYLIKTRGQQVTLSCSPISGHRSVSWYQQTPGQGLQFLFEYFSETQRNKGNFPGRFSGRQFSNSRSEMNVSTLELGDSALYLCASSTGTSGGSYEQYFGPGTRLTVT.

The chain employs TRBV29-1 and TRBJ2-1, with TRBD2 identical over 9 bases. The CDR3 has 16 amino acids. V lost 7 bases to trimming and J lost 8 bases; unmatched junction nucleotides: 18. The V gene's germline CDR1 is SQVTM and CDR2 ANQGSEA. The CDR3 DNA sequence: TGCAGCGGAACCCGCCCTGCGAGCGGGGGGCCTGATGAGCAGTTCTTC. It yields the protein CSGTRPASGGPDEQFF.

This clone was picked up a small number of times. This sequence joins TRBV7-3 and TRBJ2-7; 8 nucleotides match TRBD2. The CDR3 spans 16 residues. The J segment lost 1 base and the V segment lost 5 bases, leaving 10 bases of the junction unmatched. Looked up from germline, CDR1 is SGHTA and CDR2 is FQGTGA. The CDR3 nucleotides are TGTGCCAGCAGCCCCCTAGGAGCGGGGGATTCCTACGAGCAGTACTTC. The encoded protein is CASSPLGAGDSYEQYF.

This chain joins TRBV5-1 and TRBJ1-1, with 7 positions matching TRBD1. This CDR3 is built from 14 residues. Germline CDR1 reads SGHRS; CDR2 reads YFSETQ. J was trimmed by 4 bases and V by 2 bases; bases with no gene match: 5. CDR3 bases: TGCGCCAGCAGCTTTAGCAGGGGGTCCACTGAAGCTTTCTTT. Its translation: CASSFSRGSTEAFF.

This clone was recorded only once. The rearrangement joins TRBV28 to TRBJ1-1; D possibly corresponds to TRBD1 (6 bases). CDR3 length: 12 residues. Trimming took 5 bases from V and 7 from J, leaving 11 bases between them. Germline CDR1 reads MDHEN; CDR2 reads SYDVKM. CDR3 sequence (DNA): TGTGCCAGCAGTAAGGACAGCTTTGAAGCTTTCTTT. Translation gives CASSKDSFEAFF.

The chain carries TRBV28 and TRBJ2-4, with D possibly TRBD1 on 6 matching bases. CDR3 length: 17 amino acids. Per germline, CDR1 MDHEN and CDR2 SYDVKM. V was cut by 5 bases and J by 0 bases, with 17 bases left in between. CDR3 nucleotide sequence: TGTGCCAGCAGTACGATCGGCAGGGGCCGAGCCAAAAACATTCAGTACTTC. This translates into CASSTIGRGRAKNIQYF.

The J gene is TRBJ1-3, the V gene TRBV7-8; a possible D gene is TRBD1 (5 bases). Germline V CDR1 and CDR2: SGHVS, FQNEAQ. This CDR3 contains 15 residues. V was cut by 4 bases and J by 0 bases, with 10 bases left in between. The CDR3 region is CASSSTVTSGNTIYF. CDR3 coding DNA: TGTGCCAGCAGCTCGACAGTGACCTCTGGAAACACCATATATTTT. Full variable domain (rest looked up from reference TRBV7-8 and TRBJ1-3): GAGVSQSPRYKVAKRGQDVALRCDPISGHVSLFWYQQALGQGPEFLTYFQNEAQLDKSGLPSDRFFAERPEGSVSTLKIQRTQQEDSAVYLCASSSTVTSGNTIYFGEGSWLTVV.

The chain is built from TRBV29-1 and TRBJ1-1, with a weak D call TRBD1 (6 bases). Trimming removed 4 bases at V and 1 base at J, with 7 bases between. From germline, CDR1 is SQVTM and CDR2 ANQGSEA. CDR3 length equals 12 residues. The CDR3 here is CSVAQGNTEAFF. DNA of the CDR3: TGCAGCGTTGCACAGGGGAACACTGAAGCTTTCTTT.

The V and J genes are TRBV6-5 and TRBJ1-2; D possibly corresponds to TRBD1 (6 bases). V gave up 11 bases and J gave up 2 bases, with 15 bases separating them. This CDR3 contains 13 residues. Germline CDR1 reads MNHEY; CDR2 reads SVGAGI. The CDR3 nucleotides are TGTGCCTTTAGGGGGGGCAGCAACTATGGCTACACCTTC. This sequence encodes CAFRGGSNYGYTF.

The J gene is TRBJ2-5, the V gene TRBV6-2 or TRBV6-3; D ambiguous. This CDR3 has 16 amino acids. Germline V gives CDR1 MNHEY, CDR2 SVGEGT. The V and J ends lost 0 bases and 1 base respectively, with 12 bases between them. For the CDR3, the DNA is TGTGCCAGCAGTTACTCCGTCGGCGGTTCCCAAGAGACCCAGTACTTC. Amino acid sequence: CASSYSVGGSQETQYF.